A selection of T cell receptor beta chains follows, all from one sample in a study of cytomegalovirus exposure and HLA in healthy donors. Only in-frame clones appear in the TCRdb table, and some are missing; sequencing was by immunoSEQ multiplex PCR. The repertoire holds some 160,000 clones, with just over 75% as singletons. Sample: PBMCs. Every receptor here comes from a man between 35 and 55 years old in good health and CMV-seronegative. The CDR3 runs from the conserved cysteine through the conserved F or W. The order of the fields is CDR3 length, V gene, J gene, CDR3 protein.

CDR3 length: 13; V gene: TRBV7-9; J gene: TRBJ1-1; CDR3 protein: CASSSDSYTEAFF
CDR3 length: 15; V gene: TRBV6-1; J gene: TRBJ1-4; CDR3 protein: CASSELEGTNEKLFF
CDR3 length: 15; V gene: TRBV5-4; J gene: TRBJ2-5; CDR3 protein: CASSLLAGGQETQYF
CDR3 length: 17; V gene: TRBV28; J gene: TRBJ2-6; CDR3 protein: CASSLSGTLGGANGLTF
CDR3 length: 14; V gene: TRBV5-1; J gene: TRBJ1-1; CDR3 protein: CASSGQGGYTEAFF
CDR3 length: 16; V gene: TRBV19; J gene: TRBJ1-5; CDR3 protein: CASSIDRDRGNQPQHF
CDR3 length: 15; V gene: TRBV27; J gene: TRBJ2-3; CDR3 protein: CASSLSVGRSDTQYF
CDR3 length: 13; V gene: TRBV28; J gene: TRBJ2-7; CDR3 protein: CASSRTGNYEQYF
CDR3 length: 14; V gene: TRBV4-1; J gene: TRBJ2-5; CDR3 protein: CASSLLWTQETQYF
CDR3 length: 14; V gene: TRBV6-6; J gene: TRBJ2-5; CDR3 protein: CASSPREGDETQYF
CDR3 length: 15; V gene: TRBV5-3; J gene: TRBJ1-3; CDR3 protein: CARSLVQASGNTIYF
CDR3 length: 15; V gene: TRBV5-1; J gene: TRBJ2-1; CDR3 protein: CASSLGGDLYNEQFF
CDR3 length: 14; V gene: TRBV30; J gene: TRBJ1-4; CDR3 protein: CAWSPPGGFEKLFF
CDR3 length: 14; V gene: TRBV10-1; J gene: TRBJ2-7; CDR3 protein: CASSDGFSLYEQYF
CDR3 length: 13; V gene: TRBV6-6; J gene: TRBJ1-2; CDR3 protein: CASSLGQGAGYTF
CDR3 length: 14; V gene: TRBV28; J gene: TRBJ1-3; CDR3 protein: CASSLMGPGNTIYF
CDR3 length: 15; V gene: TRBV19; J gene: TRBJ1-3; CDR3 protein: CASSPQREAGNTIYF
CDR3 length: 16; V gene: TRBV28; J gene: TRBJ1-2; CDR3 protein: CASSLELGGGVYGYTF
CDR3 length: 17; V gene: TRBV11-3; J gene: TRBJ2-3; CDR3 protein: CASSPGLAWGTPDTQYF
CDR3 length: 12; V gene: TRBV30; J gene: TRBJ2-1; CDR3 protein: CAWSPPGTEQFF
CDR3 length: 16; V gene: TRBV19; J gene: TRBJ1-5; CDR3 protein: CASSIPDKGFNQPQHF
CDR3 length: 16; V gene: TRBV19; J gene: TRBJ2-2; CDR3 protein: CASSPRGRPNTGELFF
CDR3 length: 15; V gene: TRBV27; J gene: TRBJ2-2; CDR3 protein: CATTPGSKGTGELFF
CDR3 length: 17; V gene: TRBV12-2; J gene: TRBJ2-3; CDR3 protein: CASRFGVLAEATDTQYF
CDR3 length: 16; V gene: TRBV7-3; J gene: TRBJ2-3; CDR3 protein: CASSLIAGLSTDTQYF
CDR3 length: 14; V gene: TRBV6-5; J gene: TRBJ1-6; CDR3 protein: CATRRDRENSPLHF
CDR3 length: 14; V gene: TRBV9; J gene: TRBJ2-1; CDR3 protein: CASSEGAVGDEQFF
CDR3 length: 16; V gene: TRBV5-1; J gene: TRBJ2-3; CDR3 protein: CASSLLEGASTDTQYF
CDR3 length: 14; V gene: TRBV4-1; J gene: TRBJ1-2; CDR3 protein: CASNPDRVFYGYTF
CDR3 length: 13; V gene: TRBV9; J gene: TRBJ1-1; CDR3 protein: CASSIGQDTEAFF
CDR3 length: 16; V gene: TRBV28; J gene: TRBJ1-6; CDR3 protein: CASSLPQGGYNSPLHF
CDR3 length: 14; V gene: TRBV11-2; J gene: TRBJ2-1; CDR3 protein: CASGTSGSYNEQFF
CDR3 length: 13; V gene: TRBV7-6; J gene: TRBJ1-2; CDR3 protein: CASSLPTGRGYTF
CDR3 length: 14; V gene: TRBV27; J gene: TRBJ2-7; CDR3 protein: CASSSGGPSNEQYF
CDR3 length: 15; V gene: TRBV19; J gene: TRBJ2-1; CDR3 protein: CASSRQAGGNGEQFF
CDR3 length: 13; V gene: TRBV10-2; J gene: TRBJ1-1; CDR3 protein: CASTPLLNTEAFF
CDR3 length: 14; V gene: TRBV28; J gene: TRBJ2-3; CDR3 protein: CASSSGGGADTQYF
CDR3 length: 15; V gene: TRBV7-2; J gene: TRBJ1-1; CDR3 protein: CASSPRGPSNTEAFF
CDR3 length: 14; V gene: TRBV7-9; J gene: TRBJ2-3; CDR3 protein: CASSPVSGTDTQYF
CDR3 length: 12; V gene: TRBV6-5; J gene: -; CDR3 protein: CASSPNSYEQYF
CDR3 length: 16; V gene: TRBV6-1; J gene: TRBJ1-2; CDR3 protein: CASSEPPTGVVYGYTF
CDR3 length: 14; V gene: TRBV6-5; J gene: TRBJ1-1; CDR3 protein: CASGLTGWNTEAFF
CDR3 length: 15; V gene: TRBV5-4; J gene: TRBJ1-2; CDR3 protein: CASSPGQGGHYGYTF
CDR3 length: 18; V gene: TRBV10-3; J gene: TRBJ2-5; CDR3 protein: CAISVRLAGERLEETQYF
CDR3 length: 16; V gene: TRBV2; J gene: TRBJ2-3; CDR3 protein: CASSPLAGGGPDTQYF
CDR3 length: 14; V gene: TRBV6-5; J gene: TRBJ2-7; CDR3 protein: CASSYYRQSGEQYF
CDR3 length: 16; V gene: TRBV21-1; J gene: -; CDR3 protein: CASSKALAGVAYEQYF
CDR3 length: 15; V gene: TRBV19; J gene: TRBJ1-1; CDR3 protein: CASSIDAPGRTEAFF
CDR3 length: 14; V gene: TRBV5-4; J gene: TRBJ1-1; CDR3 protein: CASSLGSTVDHAFF